A single sample gave rise to the 21 T cell receptor beta chains below, sequenced in a study of cytomegalovirus exposure and HLA in healthy donors. 13 Jbeta primers and 60 Vbeta primers were used for the PCR. Assay used: immunoSEQ multiplex PCR; TCRdb lists only in-frame clones, some missing. The repertoire includes over 150,000 clones, approximately 74% of them detected once, and roughly 2.8% sits in the top ten. The sequencing input was PBMCs. The receptors shown here come from a man younger than 35 in good health and CMV-seronegative.

Points on this clone: A junction boundary mismatches the germline segment, possibly from a read error. The same CDR3 is also encoded by other DNA sequences in this sample. This sequence joins TRBV4-1 and TRBJ2-6, with a tentative D call TRBD1 (6 bases). The germline gives CDR1 MGHRA, CDR2 YSYEKL. This CDR3 region has 16 residues. DNA for the CDR3: TGTGCCAGCAGCCGGGACATAAGCTCTGGGGCCAACGTCCTGACTTTC. Residues: CASSRDISSGANVLTF.

The V call is TRBV29-1, the J call TRBJ2-7; the D gene is possibly TRBD1 (5 bases). V was trimmed by 3 bases and J by 7 bases, leaving 13 bases between them. The V gene's germline CDR1 is SQVTM and CDR2 ANQGSEA. The CDR3 has 12 amino acids. The DNA of the CDR3 is TGCAGCGTTGACTCAGGGTCGCGGGAGCAGTACTTC. Amino acids: CSVDSGSREQYF.

This clone showed up just once. Compared with germline, one end of the junction differs, possibly owing to a read error. The rearrangement joins TRBV5-1 to TRBJ2-3; no clear D. Germline assignment: CDR1 SGHRS and CDR2 YFSETQ. CDR3 size: 14 residues. CDR3 coding DNA: TGCGTCAGCAGCTTGAGGTCAGGCCCAGATACGCAGTATTTT. Translated, it gives CVSSLRSGPDTQYF.

This clone was observed a few times. This chain joins TRBV4-1 and TRBJ2-1, with TRBD2 matching over 14 bases. The length of the CDR3 is 15 residues. With 7 bases clipped from V and 7 bases from J, the junction kept 6 bases outside the gene matches. CDR1 is MGHRA and CDR2 is YSYEKL in the germline V gene. CDR3 in amino acids: CASTVGLAGENEQFF. The CDR3 DNA reads TGCGCCAGCACGGTGGGACTAGCGGGGGAGAATGAGCAGTTCTTC.

CDR3 sequence reads: CASSRQAYDTQYF. The CDR3 DNA is TGTGCCAGCAGCAGACAGGCATACGATACGCAGTATTTT. The chain uses TRBV6-4 and TRBJ2-3; maybe TRBD1 (6 bases). Germline loops: CDR1 MRHNA, CDR2 SNTAGT. The V end lost 6 bases, the J end lost 6 bases, and 13 bases lay between the germline ends. The CDR3 is 13 amino acids.

V and J are TRBV5-4 and TRBJ1-5; D remains ambiguous. In germline, CDR1 is SGHNT, CDR2 YYREEE (reference sequence). The V end lost 0 bases, the J end lost 5 bases, and 12 bases lay between the germline ends. This CDR3 spans 15 amino acids. The CDR3 protein is CASSLGPFSDQPQHF. CDR3 in DNA: TGTGCCAGCAGCTTGGGCCCCTTTAGTGATCAGCCCCAGCATTTT.

This chain joins TRBV9 and TRBJ1-5; no reliable D call. The germline gives CDR1 SGDLS, CDR2 YYNGEE. The CDR3 consists of 14 residues. The V gene lost 0 bases and the J gene lost 6 bases, with 10 bases spanning the gap. CDR3 sequence reads: CASSVAGLGQPQHF. The CDR3, as DNA: TGTGCCAGCAGCGTAGCCGGGTTAGGTCAGCCCCAGCATTTT.

The chain carries TRBV6-6 and TRBJ1-5, with 7 bases matching TRBD1. Germline CDR1 MNHNY, CDR2 SVGAGI (reference sequence). The CDR3 consists of 14 residues. The V and J ends lost 6 bases and 4 bases, in that order; junction bases with no gene match: 6. The CDR3 sequence is CASSLQGGNQPQHF. The CDR3, as DNA: TGTGCCAGCAGCCTCCAGGGGGGAAATCAGCCCCAGCATTTT.

Only one count was recorded for this clone. The chain combines TRBV11-2 with TRBJ2-2; the match to TRBD2 covers 7 bases. This CDR3 region has 14 residues. Trimming at V came to 9 bases and at J to 0 bases, leaving 4 bases not matched to a gene. Germline V gene data show CDR1 as SGHAT and CDR2 as FQNNGV. The CDR3 reads CASRLASNTGELFF. For the CDR3, the DNA is TGTGCCAGTCGACTAGCATCGAACACCGGGGAGCTGTTTTTT.

A few counts support this clone. The chain carries TRBV9 and TRBJ1-1, with no clear D. Trimming removed 7 bases from V and 0 bases from J, with 10 bases in between. The CDR3 runs to 13 residues. In germline, CDR1 is SGDLS, CDR2 YYNGEE. The CDR3 protein is CASAVGMNTEAFF. CDR3 coding DNA: TGTGCCAGCGCCGTTGGCATGAACACTGAAGCTTTCTTT. The whole variable domain, filled in from reference TRBV9 and TRBJ1-1, reads DSGVTQTPKHLITATGQRVTLRCSPRSGDLSVYWYQQSLDQGLQFLIQYYNGEERAKGNILERFSAQQFPDLHSELNLSSLELGDSALYFCASAVGMNTEAFFGQGTRLTVV.

V and J are TRBV11-2 and TRBJ2-1, with D perhaps matching TRBD2 (7 bases). Between the trimmed V and J ends, which lost 4 bases and 9 bases, there was a span of 22 bases. The V gene's germline CDR1 is SGHAT and CDR2 FQNNGV. The CDR3 is 16 amino acids. In DNA, the CDR3 is TGTGCCAGCAGCTCCGTTGGGGGGGGGCCGGTGCGTGAGCAGTTCTTC. Translated, it gives CASSSVGGGPVREQFF. Using reference TRBV11-2 and TRBJ2-1 for the parts outside the CDR3, the full variable domain is EAGVAQSPRYKIIEKRQSVAFWCNPISGHATLYWYQQILGQGPKLLIQFQNNGVVDDSQLPKDRFSAERLKGVDSTLKIQPAKLEDSAVYLCASSSVGGGPVREQFFGPGTRLTVL.

The V call is TRBV9, the J call TRBJ2-3, with 7 positions matching TRBD2. Germline CDR1 reads SGDLS; CDR2 reads YYNGEE. J gave up 3 bases and V 0 bases, and 4 bases lay outside the gene matches. The CDR3 loop spans 15 amino acids. The CDR3 here is CASSVGGGGTDTQYF. The CDR3 bases are TGTGCCAGCAGCGTAGGCGGGGGAGGGACAGATACGCAGTATTTT.

The rearrangement uses TRBV4-2 and TRBJ2-1; 16 bases match TRBD2. The CDR3 loop spans 16 amino acids. From germline, CDR1 is LGHNA and CDR2 YNFKEQ. V shed 4 bases and J 6 bases; nucleotides not matched to a gene: 3. The chain's CDR3 is CASSPGTSGGANEQFF. In DNA form, the CDR3 reads TGTGCCAGCAGCCCCGGGACTAGCGGGGGGGCCAATGAGCAGTTCTTC.

CDR3 sequence (DNA): TGTGCCAGCAGTTTTTCTCACTTACAGGGGGCGAGTACCGGGGAGCTGTTTTTT. It translates to CASSFSHLQGASTGELFF. The genes are TRBV28 and TRBJ2-2; 9 nucleotides match TRBD1. V trimming: 3 bases; J trimming: 5 bases; junction bases outside the gene matches: 13. Germline CDR1 MDHEN, CDR2 SYDVKM. The CDR3 sequence is 18 residues long.

V is TRBV2 and J is TRBJ1-3; possibly TRBD1 for D (5 bases). Trimming cost V 0 bases and J 2 bases, with 11 bases left between them. Germline V gene sequence: CDR1 SNHLY, CDR2 FYNNEI. The CDR3 runs to 16 residues. CDR3 sequence (DNA): TGTGCCAGCAGTGAAGCGCTGGGGCAGGCTGGAAACACCATATATTTT. Its translation is CASSEALGQAGNTIYF.

This chain joins TRBV14 and TRBJ1-6; TRBD1 matches 8 bases. Trimming at V came to 0 bases and at J to 10 bases, leaving 5 bases not matched to a gene. The CDR3 totals 15 residues. From germline, CDR1 is SGHDN and CDR2 FVKESK. The CDR3 sequence is CASSQDWTGRSPLHF. The DNA of the CDR3 is TGTGCCAGCAGCCAAGACTGGACAGGGAGATCACCCCTCCACTTT.

J is TRBJ2-7 and V is TRBV2; TRBD1 aligns across 7 bases. The trim removed 2 bases at V and 6 bases at J, leaving 10 bases unmatched. The CDR3 totals 15 residues. CDR1 is SNHLY, CDR2 FYNNEI, per germline. Here the CDR3 reads CASSESEWTGGEQYF. The CDR3, as DNA: TGTGCCAGCAGTGAATCTGAATGGACAGGAGGCGAGCAGTACTTC.

V is TRBV5-1 and J is TRBJ1-1; D may be TRBD1 (5 bases). The CDR3 totals 13 residues. Germline V lookup: CDR1 SGHRS, CDR2 YFSETQ. The V end was cut by 3 bases, the J end by 4 bases, with 10 bases between. The CDR3 here is CASSSEGVTEAFF. The CDR3 DNA reads as TGCGCCAGCAGCTCGGAAGGGGTCACTGAAGCTTTCTTT.

This chain joins TRBV20-1 and TRBJ2-3, with 7 positions matching TRBD1. Germline CDR1 and CDR2: DFQATT and SNEGSKA (reference sequence). V was pared by 8 bases and J by 6 bases, with 5 bases of the junction left unmatched. The CDR3 has 11 residues. The CDR3 DNA follows: TGCAGTCGACAGGGAACGGATACGCAGTATTTT. This codes for CSRQGTDTQYF.

The chain joins TRBV27 to TRBJ2-7, with 7 positions matching TRBD1. The CDR3 extends over 15 amino acids. The germline V gene has CDR1 MNHEY and CDR2 SMNVEV (reference sequence). V trimming: 8 bases; J trimming: 4 bases; junction bases outside the gene matches: 14. The CDR3 loop is CASVPDRAVIYEQYF. Here the CDR3 DNA reads TGTGCCAGCGTCCCCGACAGGGCGGTCATTTACGAGCAGTACTTC.

This clone was detected a few times. The genes are TRBV9 and TRBJ1-2; 9 nucleotides agree with TRBD1. V was pared by 3 bases and J by 8 bases, with 14 bases of the junction left unmatched. Germline V gene sequence: CDR1 SGDLS, CDR2 YYNGEE. The CDR3 runs to 16 residues. The CDR3 region is CASSAPQGANNVGYTF. CDR3 coding DNA: TGTGCCAGCAGCGCCCCACAGGGGGCGAATAATGTAGGCTACACCTTC.